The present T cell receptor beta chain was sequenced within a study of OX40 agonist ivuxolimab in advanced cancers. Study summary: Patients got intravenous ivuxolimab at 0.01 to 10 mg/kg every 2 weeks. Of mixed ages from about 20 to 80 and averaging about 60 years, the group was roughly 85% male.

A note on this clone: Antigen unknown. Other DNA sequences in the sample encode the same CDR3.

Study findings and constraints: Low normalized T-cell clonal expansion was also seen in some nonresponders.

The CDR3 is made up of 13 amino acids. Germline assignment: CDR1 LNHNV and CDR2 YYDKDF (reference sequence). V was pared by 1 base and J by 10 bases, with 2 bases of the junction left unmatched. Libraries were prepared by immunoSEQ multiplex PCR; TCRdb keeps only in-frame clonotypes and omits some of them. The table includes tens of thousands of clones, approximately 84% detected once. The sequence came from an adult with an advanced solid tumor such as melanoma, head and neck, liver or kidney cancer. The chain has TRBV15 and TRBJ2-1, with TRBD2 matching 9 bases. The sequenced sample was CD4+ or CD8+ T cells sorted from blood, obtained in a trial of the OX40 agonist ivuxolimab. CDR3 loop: CATSRVLAGEQFF. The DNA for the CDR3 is TGTGCCACCAGCAGAGTTCTAGCGGGGGAGCAGTTCTTC. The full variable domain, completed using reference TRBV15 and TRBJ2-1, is DAMVIQNPRYQVTQFGKPVTLSCSQTLNHNVMYWYQQKSSQAPKLLFHYYDKDFNNEADTPDNFQSRRPNTSFCFLDIRSPGLGDTAMYLCATSRVLAGEQFFGPGTRLTVL.